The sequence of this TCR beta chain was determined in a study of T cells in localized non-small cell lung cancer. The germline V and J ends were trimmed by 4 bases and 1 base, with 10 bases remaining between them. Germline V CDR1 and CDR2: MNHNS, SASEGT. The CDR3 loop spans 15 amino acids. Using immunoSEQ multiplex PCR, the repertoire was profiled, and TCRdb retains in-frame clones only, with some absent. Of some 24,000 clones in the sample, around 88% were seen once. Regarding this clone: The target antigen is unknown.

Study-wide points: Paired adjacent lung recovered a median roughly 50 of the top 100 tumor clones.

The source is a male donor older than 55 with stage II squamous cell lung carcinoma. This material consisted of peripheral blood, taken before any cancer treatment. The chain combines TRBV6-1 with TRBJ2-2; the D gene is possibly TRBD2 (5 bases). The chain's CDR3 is CASSAYGGNTGELFF. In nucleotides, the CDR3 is TGTGCCAGCAGTGCATACGGAGGGAACACCGGGGAGCTGTTTTTT.